One sample yielded the 15 T cell receptor beta chains listed below, sequenced in a study of blood T cell repertoires in COVID-19. Measured with immunoSEQ multiplex PCR; TCRdb has only the in-frame clones, and not every one. The data show about 350,000 clones, with about 90% seen just once and under 1.3% held by the top ten. The sample was PBMCs or T cells enriched from blood (not recorded which). The receptors shown here come from a woman aged 25-40 years who had recovered from COVID-19.

This rearrangement joins TRBV5-1 to TRBJ1-1; 7 nucleotides line up with TRBD1. With V trimmed by 4 bases and J by 4 bases, 7 bases remained unmatched. The CDR3 totals 14 residues. Germline loops: CDR1 SGHRS, CDR2 YFSETQ. The CDR3 DNA reads as TGCGCCAGCAGCCGGGCGCAGGGGGTCACTGAAGCTTTCTTT. This sequence encodes CASSRAQGVTEAFF. The full variable domain, its missing parts supplied by reference TRBV5-1 and TRBJ1-1, is KAGVTQTPRYLIKTRGQQVTLSCSPISGHRSVSWYQQTPGQGLQFLFEYFSETQRNKGNFPGRFSGRQFSNSRSEMNVSTLELGDSALYLCASSRAQGVTEAFFGQGTRLTVV.

The chain has TRBV28 and TRBJ2-1; tentative D call: TRBD1 (6 bases). The CDR3 is 15 amino acids. Germline V gives CDR1 MDHEN, CDR2 SYDVKM. V gave up 3 bases and J gave up 7 bases, with 16 bases separating them. The CDR3 sequence is CASSFGAGATNEQFF. CDR3 nucleotide sequence: TGTGCCAGCAGTTTTGGGGCAGGGGCTACGAATGAGCAGTTCTTC. Full variable domain (outside the CDR3, taken from reference TRBV28 and TRBJ2-1): DVKVTQSSRYLVKRTGEKVFLECVQDMDHENMFWYRQDPGLGLRLIYFSYDVKMKEKGDIPEGYSVSREKKERFSLILESASTNQTSMYLCASSFGAGATNEQFFGPGTRLTVL.

The gene calls are TRBV7-8 and TRBJ2-7; TRBD2 agrees at 7 bases. This CDR3 contains 14 residues. Germline values: CDR1 SGHVS, CDR2 FQNEAQ. The V gene end was trimmed by 5 bases and the J gene end by 1 base; junction bases not matched to a gene: 5. Here the CDR3 DNA reads TGTGCCAGCAGCCCTGTGGGGGGGTCCTACGAGCAGTACTTC. Translated: CASSPVGGSYEQYF.

The rearrangement links TRBV29-1 to TRBJ2-5, with D perhaps matching TRBD2 (6 bases). V lost 7 bases to trimming and J lost 1 base, with 19 bases between them. CDR3 length: 15 amino acids. Germline V gives CDR1 SQVTM, CDR2 ANQGSEA. CDR3 DNA: TGCAGCGCCAGACCCGGGCTGGGGGGCCAAGAGACCCAGTACTTC. It encodes CSARPGLGGQETQYF. The variable domain in full, with the rest retrieved from reference TRBV29-1 and TRBJ2-5, is SAVISQKPSRDICQRGTSLTIQCQVDSQVTMMFWYRQQPGQSLTLIATANQGSEATYESGFVIDKFPISRPNLTFSTLTVSNMSPEDSSIYLCSARPGLGGQETQYFGPGTRLLVL.

The chain is built from TRBV30 and TRBJ1-6, with D perhaps TRBD1 (5 bases). Germline V gene sequence: CDR1 GTSNPN, CDR2 SVGIG (reference sequence). Trimming cost V 2 bases and J 14 bases, with 19 bases left between them. The CDR3 consists of 14 residues. The CDR3 loop reads CAWSPGLNVQALHF. Written as DNA, the CDR3 is TGTGCCTGGAGTCCGGGACTCAATGTACAAGCCCTCCACTTT.

The gene calls are TRBV5-1 and TRBJ2-5, with D possibly TRBD2 on 5 matching bases. The CDR3 has 15 amino acids. Trimming pared 0 bases from V and 4 bases from J, leaving 13 bases between. Germline V gives CDR1 SGHRS, CDR2 YFSETQ. For the CDR3, the DNA is TGCGCCAGCAGCTTGGGGGCTGGGGAGCGAGAGACCCAGTACTTC. Protein sequence: CASSLGAGERETQYF.

This chain links TRBV5-5 with TRBJ2-1; D might be TRBD1 (6 bases). Trimming pared 0 bases from V and 4 bases from J, leaving 17 bases between. From germline, CDR1 is SGHKS and CDR2 YYEKEE (reference sequence). The CDR3 covers 17 residues. DNA for the CDR3: TGTGCCAGCAGCTTGGAGCCCAGGGGCAACCTATACAATGAGCAGTTCTTC. This encodes CASSLEPRGNLYNEQFF.

The CDR3 region has the DNA TGTGCCAGCAGTTTGTGGGGGGAAGGGAACACTGAAGCTTTCTTT. Amino acid sequence: CASSLWGEGNTEAFF. J is TRBJ1-1 and V is TRBV28; a possible D gene is TRBD1 (5 bases). Germline V CDR1 and CDR2: MDHEN, SYDVKM. This CDR3 is 15 amino acids long. Trimming stripped 3 bases from V and 1 base from J, with 12 bases between.

The J gene is TRBJ2-2, the V gene TRBV5-1, with 7 bases matching TRBD1. V was clipped by 0 bases and J by 1 base; unmatched bases: 6. The CDR3 sequence is 17 residues long. CDR1 and CDR2 (germline): SGHRS, YFSETQ. For the CDR3, the DNA is TGCGCCAGCAGCTTGGACGAGACAGGGAGGAACACCGGGGAGCTGTTTTTT. Amino acid sequence: CASSLDETGRNTGELFF.

This chain uses TRBV10-2 with TRBJ1-4; D is unclear. V was cut by 6 bases and J by 5 bases, with 22 bases left in between. This CDR3 is built from 17 residues. Germline V gives CDR1 WSHSY, CDR2 SAAADI. This chain's CDR3 is CASSNAFIPEGNEKLFF. In DNA, the CDR3 is TGCGCCAGCAGCAACGCGTTTATCCCGGAGGGCAATGAAAAACTGTTTTTT.

This clone appeared a few times. In DNA form, the CDR3 reads TGTGCCACCAGTGACCCGGGACAGGGGAGCTCCTACAATGAGCAGTTCTTC. Its translation is CATSDPGQGSSYNEQFF. The rearrangement joins TRBV24-1 to TRBJ2-1; 10 bases agree with TRBD1. With V trimmed by 4 bases and J by 0 bases, 5 bases remained unmatched. This CDR3 has 17 residues. The germline gives CDR1 KGHDR, CDR2 SFDVKD.

The J gene is TRBJ1-1, the V gene TRBV27, with TRBD1 matching 11 bases. Germline values: CDR1 MNHEY, CDR2 SMNVEV (reference sequence). The CDR3 length is 15 residues. After removal of 8 bases from V and 4 bases from J, the junction contained 9 bases not matched to a gene. CDR3 region: CASHRRTGGGTEAFF. CDR3 coding DNA: TGTGCCAGCCATCGAAGGACAGGGGGCGGCACTGAAGCTTTCTTT.

The chain has TRBV2 and TRBJ2-7, with TRBD1 matching 10 bases. V dropped 8 bases and J dropped 2; count of bases not matched to a gene: 6. CDR3 size: 14 residues. Germline CDR1 reads SNHLY; CDR2 reads FYNNEI. CDR3 in DNA: TGTGCCAGCGGAAGGACAGGGGGGACCTACGAGCAGTACTTC. This sequence encodes CASGRTGGTYEQYF.

The chain carries TRBV29-1 and TRBJ2-5, with unresolved D. Germline CDR1 SQVTM, CDR2 ANQGSEA. The V end lost 4 bases, the J end lost 2 bases, and 8 bases lay between the germline ends. This CDR3 spans 12 amino acids. The CDR3 DNA reads TGCAGCGTTGGGTTCAGGCAAGAGACCCAGTACTTC. Translated: CSVGFRQETQYF.

This clone was counted a few times. V is TRBV15 and J is TRBJ1-5; D not resolved. V was pared by 1 base and J by 4 bases, with 5 bases between. Germline CDR1 reads LNHNV; CDR2 reads YYDKDF (reference sequence). There are 13 residues in the CDR3. CDR3 nucleotides: TGTGCCACCAGCAGAGGAGGAAATCAGCCCCAGCATTTT. Its translation: CATSRGGNQPQHF.